These 23 T cell receptor beta chains originate from one sample sequenced in a study of T cell repertoires in cytomegalovirus infection. TCRdb re-called the reads with MiXCR, one entry per CDR3 protein. The sample lists about 740,000 distinct CDR3 sequences, around a third occurring once. Antigen specificity for these receptors is unknown. Sequenced here: cultured PBMCs, sampled from culture after CMV antigen stimulation. The receptors come from a human donor in good health (CMV status not recorded). Some clones in this sample may be carry-over from other donors' samples.

V usage is TRBV30 and J usage is TRBJ1-5; 7 bases align to TRBD1. With 1 base clipped from V and 9 bases from J, the junction kept 6 bases outside the gene matches. The CDR3 loop spans 13 amino acids. Germline assignment: CDR1 GTSNPN and CDR2 SVGIG (reference sequence). This CDR3 reads CAWSERQGAPQHF. The DNA of the CDR3 is TGTGCCTGGAGTGAACGACAGGGTGCGCCCCAGCATTTT.

This sequence joins TRBV6-2 or TRBV6-3 and TRBJ2-1; 7 bases fit TRBD1. The germline V gene encodes CDR1 MNHEY and CDR2 SVGEGT. This CDR3 region has 14 residues. Trimming cost V 11 bases and J 2 bases; bases outside gene matches: 9. In DNA form, the CDR3 reads TGTGCCCACCGACAGGGCCCTACCTACAATGAGCAGTTCTTC. It is translated as CAHRQGPTYNEQFF.

A few counts support this clonotype. This chain joins TRBV19 and TRBJ2-1, with unresolved D. The germline V gene has CDR1 LNHDA and CDR2 SQIVND (reference sequence). The CDR3 contains 13 residues. Trimming left V 7 bases short and J 5 bases short, with 12 bases between. CDR3 nucleotides: TGTGCCAGTACCCCGGACCAGAACAATGAGCAGTTCTTC. It translates to CASTPDQNNEQFF.

This clonotype has just one count. This chain connects TRBV6-1 to TRBJ1-1, with D maybe TRBD1 (6 bases). Trimming cost V 6 bases and J 4 bases, with 12 bases left between them. Germline CDR1 is MNHNS and CDR2 is SASEGT. The CDR3 length is 13 residues. The DNA for the CDR3 is TGTGCCAGCAGGAACAGGGATTCCACTGAAGCTTTCTTT. Its translation: CASRNRDSTEAFF.

This clonotype was seen only a few times. Compared with germline, one end of the junction differs, possibly owing to a read error. The rearrangement joins TRBV6-5 to TRBJ2-5; D remains unclear. The V gene's germline CDR1 is MNHEY and CDR2 SVGAGI. CDR3 length equals 13 residues. Written as DNA, the CDR3 is TGTGCCAGCAGGAAGACGACGAGCCCCAAACCCCTTTTC. Its protein is CASRKTTSPKPLF.

The chain uses TRBV7-9 and TRBJ2-5, with TRBD2 as a possible D gene (6 bases). Trimming stripped 3 bases from V and 5 bases from J, with 16 bases between. From germline, CDR1 is SEHNR and CDR2 FQNEAQ (reference sequence). The CDR3 totals 15 residues. The CDR3 sequence is CASSFGGALGETQYF. The CDR3 nucleotides are TGTGCCAGCAGCTTCGGAGGGGCGCTTGGGGAGACCCAGTACTTC.

J is TRBJ1-2 and V is TRBV29-1; D not certain. The CDR3 sequence is 15 residues long. CDR1 is SQVTM and CDR2 is ANQGSEA in the germline V gene. Between the trimmed V and J ends, which lost 4 bases and 4 bases, there was a span of 19 bases. The CDR3 DNA sequence: TGCAGCGTTGTAGGATTAGCTACTATTAGCTATGGCTACACCTTC. Protein sequence: CSVVGLATISYGYTF.

The chain employs TRBV27 and TRBJ2-7, with 8 bases lining up with TRBD1. J gave up 7 bases and V 3 bases, and 5 bases lay outside the gene matches. Germline-derived CDR1 and CDR2 are MNHEY and SMNVEV (reference sequence). The CDR3 extends over 13 amino acids. The DNA for the CDR3 is TGTGCCAGCAGTTTTAACAGGGGGAGGGAGCAGTACTTC. Its translation: CASSFNRGREQYF.

The chain links TRBV3-1 to TRBJ1-2; 11 nucleotides match TRBD1. V shed 4 bases, J shed 1 base, and the junction held 5 bases outside the gene matches. Germline assignment: CDR1 LGHDT and CDR2 YNNKEL (reference sequence). CDR3 length equals 16 residues. The CDR3 DNA is TGTGCCAGCAGCCTGGACAGGGGGCTAGGTAACTATGGCTACACCTTC. Its translation: CASSLDRGLGNYGYTF.

As for this clonotype: A junction end diverges from the germline sequence, so it may reflect a read error. The gene calls are TRBV6-8 and TRBJ1-1; 10 bases fit TRBD1. The CDR3 consists of 14 residues. CDR1 is MNHGY, CDR2 SAAAGT, per germline. The CDR3 loop is CASSRQGAGPEDFF. The CDR3 bases are TGTGCCAGCAGTCGACAGGGGGCTGGTCCTGAAGATTTCTTT.

The V and J genes are TRBV27 and TRBJ2-1; D is ambiguous. This CDR3 contains 18 residues. CDR1 MNHEY and CDR2 SMNVEV come from the germline V gene (reference sequence). V was cut by 5 bases and J by 6 bases, with 26 bases left in between. CDR3 residues: CASSPSPTDLFVGNEQFF. CDR3 nucleotide sequence: TGTGCCAGCAGTCCATCCCCCACCGATTTGTTTGTGGGCAATGAGCAGTTCTTC.

This clonotype has ten or more counts. The rearrangement joins TRBV7-8 to TRBJ2-5, with D maybe TRBD2 (5 bases). CDR1 is SGHVS, CDR2 FQNEAQ, per germline. V lost 0 bases and J lost 2, with 10 bases in between. This CDR3 has 15 residues. CDR3 residues: CASSLAPRGQETQYF. The CDR3 DNA sequence: TGTGCCAGCAGCTTAGCCCCTAGAGGGCAAGAGACCCAGTACTTC.

The chain employs TRBV7-2 and TRBJ1-5; maybe TRBD1 (5 bases). The CDR3 length is 13 residues. Germline loops: CDR1 SGHTA, CDR2 FQGNSA. V lost 6 bases to trimming and J lost 4 bases, with 10 bases between them. This chain's CDR3 is CTSSFQGNQPQHF. CDR3 in DNA: TGTACCAGCAGTTTTCAGGGTAATCAGCCCCAGCATTTT.

The rearrangement uses TRBV7-9 and TRBJ2-1; D call uncertain. This CDR3 spans 11 amino acids. The germline CDR1 and CDR2 sequences are SEHNR and FQNEAQ (reference sequence). Trimming cost V 5 bases and J 9 bases, with 8 bases left between them. CDR3 protein: CASSSQLEQFF. Written as DNA, the CDR3 is TGTGCCAGCAGCAGTCAACTTGAGCAGTTCTTC. The full variable domain, in which reference TRBV7-9 and TRBJ2-1 provide the parts outside the CDR3, is DTGVSQNPRHKITKRGQNVTFRCDPISEHNRLYWYRQTLGQGPEFLTYFQNEAQLEKSRLLSDRFSAERPKGSFSTLEIQRTEQGDSAMYLCASSSQLEQFFGPGTRLTVL.

This chain connects TRBV7-2 to TRBJ2-7; D not certain. V was pared by 3 bases and J by 0 bases, with 3 bases between. This CDR3 is built from 12 residues. Germline V lookup: CDR1 SGHTA, CDR2 FQGNSA. The CDR3 loop is CASSFTSYEQYF. The CDR3 DNA is TGTGCCAGCAGCTTCACCTCCTACGAGCAGTACTTC.

This clonotype was recorded at least ten times. This chain links TRBV7-8 with TRBJ1-5; possibly TRBD1 for D (6 bases). There are 15 residues in the CDR3. The germline V gene encodes CDR1 SGHVS and CDR2 FQNEAQ. Trimming pared 3 bases from V and 6 bases from J, leaving 15 bases between. CDR3 DNA sequence: TGTGCCAGCAGCTTGGGGGGGCGGGTATTTCAGCCCCAGCATTTT. It specifies CASSLGGRVFQPQHF.

The chain uses TRBV9 and TRBJ2-7; 10 nucleotides line up with TRBD2. Germline CDR1 and CDR2: SGDLS and YYNGEE. The CDR3 consists of 14 residues. Trimming at V came to 2 bases and at J to 4 bases, leaving 3 bases not matched to a gene. The CDR3, as DNA: TGTGCCAGCAGCGTCAGCGGGAGGGAATACGAGCAGTACTTC. Protein: CASSVSGREYEQYF.

The chain employs TRBV27 and TRBJ2-3; 7 nucleotides align to TRBD2. The germline V gene encodes CDR1 MNHEY and CDR2 SMNVEV (reference sequence). V trimming: 2 bases; J trimming: 2 bases; junction bases outside the gene matches: 7. CDR3 length: 16 amino acids. The CDR3 is CASSLAKRGFTDTQYF. The CDR3 nucleotides read TGTGCCAGCAGTTTAGCTAAGCGGGGATTCACAGATACGCAGTATTTT.

This clonotype has a count of ten or more. The rearrangement uses TRBV7-2 and TRBJ1-1; 9 bases match TRBD1. V trimming: 4 bases; J trimming: 4 bases; junction bases outside the gene matches: 7. Germline CDR1 and CDR2: SGHTA and FQGNSA. The CDR3 is 15 residues long. In DNA, the CDR3 is TGTGCCAGCAGCTGGCGGGGGACAGGGCCCACTGAAGCTTTCTTT. Its translation: CASSWRGTGPTEAFF.

The chain has TRBV6-8 and TRBJ1-1, with no clear D. The length of the CDR3 is 12 residues. The V and J ends lost 6 bases and 1 base respectively, with 6 bases between them. Germline V gives CDR1 MNHGY, CDR2 SAAAGT. Here the CDR3 DNA reads TGTGCCAGCAGAAACAGGAACACTGAAGCTTTCTTT. Translated: CASRNRNTEAFF.

The rearrangement links TRBV5-4 to TRBJ2-7; D might be TRBD2 (7 bases). The V gene lost 0 bases and the J gene lost 2 bases, with 15 bases spanning the gap. CDR1 SGHNT and CDR2 YYREEE come from the germline V gene (reference sequence). The CDR3 runs 16 residues. For the CDR3, the DNA is TGTGCCAGCAGCTTGGCGTCGGGGGGCGACACCTACGAGCAGTACTTC. Residues: CASSLASGGDTYEQYF. Based on the CDR3 plus reference TRBV5-4 and TRBJ2-7, the full variable domain is ETGVTQSPTHLIKTRGQQVTLRCSSQSGHNTVSWYQQALGQGPQFIFQYYREEENGRGNFPPRFSGLQFPNYSSELNVNALELDDSALYLCASSLASGGDTYEQYFGPGTRLTVT.

A note on this clonotype: The junction differs from germline at one of its ends, possibly a read error. The V call is TRBV4-2, the J call TRBJ2-1, with TRBD1 matching over 7 bases. Germline V gene data show CDR1 as LGHNA and CDR2 as YNFKEQ. The CDR3 spans 16 residues. In DNA form, the CDR3 reads TGTGCCAGCTGCCAAGAGTTGGGACAGCCTCACAATGAGCAGTTCTTC. Protein: CASCQELGQPHNEQFF.

This chain uses TRBV19 with TRBJ1-1, with D perhaps TRBD1 (5 bases). The V end lost 5 bases, the J end lost 1 base, and 14 bases lay between the germline ends. Germline CDR1 reads LNHDA; CDR2 reads SQIVND (reference sequence). This CDR3 spans 15 amino acids. The CDR3 bases are TGTGCCAGTAGTGTGCCGGGGCAAAAGAACACTGAAGCTTTCTTT. Encoded protein: CASSVPGQKNTEAFF.